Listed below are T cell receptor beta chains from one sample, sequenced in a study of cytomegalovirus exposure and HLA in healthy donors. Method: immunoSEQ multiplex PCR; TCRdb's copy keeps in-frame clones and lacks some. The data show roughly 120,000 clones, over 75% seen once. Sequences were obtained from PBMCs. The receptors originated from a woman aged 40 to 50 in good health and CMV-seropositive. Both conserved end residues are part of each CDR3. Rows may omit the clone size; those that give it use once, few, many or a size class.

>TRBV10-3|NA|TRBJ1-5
CAISEYRTGVLGNQPQHF
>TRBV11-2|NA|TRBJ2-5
CASSLTGLETQYF
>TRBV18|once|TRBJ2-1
CASSLDLGRGGEQFF
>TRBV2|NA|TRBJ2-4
CASSRQGHQNIQYF
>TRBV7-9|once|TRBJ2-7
CASSKLAGEESEQYF
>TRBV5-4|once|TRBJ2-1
CASSPWGSNEQFF
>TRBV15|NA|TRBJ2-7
CATSREGDGYEQYF
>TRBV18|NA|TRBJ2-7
CASSPLAEEQYF
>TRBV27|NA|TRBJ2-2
CASSLTPLTGELFF
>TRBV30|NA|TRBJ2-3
CAWSVGQGVLYTQYF
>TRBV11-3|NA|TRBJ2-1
CASSRDSYFNEQFF
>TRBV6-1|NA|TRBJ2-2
CASSDGLARNTGELFF
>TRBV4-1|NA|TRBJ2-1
CASSQDRTDNEQFF
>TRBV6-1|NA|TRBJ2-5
CASSELTGVETQYF
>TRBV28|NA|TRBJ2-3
CATQERDGSAQYF
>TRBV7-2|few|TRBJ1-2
CASSPTSRDYGYTF
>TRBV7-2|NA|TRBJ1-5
CASSPGGQPQHF
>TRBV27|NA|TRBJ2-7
CASSFVTSGIIRVQYF
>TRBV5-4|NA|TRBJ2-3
CASSFVRGRQSDTQYF
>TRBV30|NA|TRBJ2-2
CAWSQPDSTGELFF
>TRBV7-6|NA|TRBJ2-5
CASSSGRLAGTVGETQYF
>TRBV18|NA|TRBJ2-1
CASSPAGGLSYNEQFF
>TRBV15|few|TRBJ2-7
CATSRDQEQYF
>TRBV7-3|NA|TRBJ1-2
CASSLIAGFSGYTF
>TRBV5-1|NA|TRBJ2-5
CASSQRRETQYF
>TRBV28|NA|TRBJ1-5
CASSLGADYSNQPQHF
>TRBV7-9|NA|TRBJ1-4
CASSPPATGSANEKLFF
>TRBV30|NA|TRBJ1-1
CAWSVGAPPNTEAFF
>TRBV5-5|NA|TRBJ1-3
CASRTSGGNTIYF
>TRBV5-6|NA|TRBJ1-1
CASSPGQQRTEAFF
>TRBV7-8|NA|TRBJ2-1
CASSLTRLSSYNEQFF
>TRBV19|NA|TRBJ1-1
CASSVLGLNTEAFF